This entry lists 6 T cell receptor beta chains sequenced from one sample in a study of T cells in Graves' hyperthyroidism and ophthalmopathy. The investigators amplified TCR beta CDR3 regions from RNA transcripts. The HTBI set primed first-round TCR CDR3 RT-PCR. TCRdb fed the multiplex PCR reads into MiXCR, producing one record per CDR3 protein. Here the sample spans nearly 600,000 distinct CDR3 sequences, 13% to 15% being singletons. Sequencing used blood. These TCRs come from a woman between 18 and 29 years old with Graves' ophthalmopathy.

This clonotype was observed a handful of times. The V and J genes are TRBV5-4 and TRBJ2-7, with D possibly being TRBD2 (5 bases). The V and J ends lost 0 bases and 1 base respectively, with 11 bases between them. The CDR3 has 15 residues. Germline assignment: CDR1 SGHNT and CDR2 YYREEE (reference sequence). CDR3 loop: CASSLAGSPSYEQYF. The CDR3 bases are TGTGCCAGCAGCTTGGCGGGGAGCCCTTCCTACGAGCAGTACTTC.

In its sample, this clonotype was seen a few times. CDR3 DNA sequence: TGCGCCAGCATCCCGTCGGACAGGGGGCCTAAAGATACGCAGTATTTT. It translates to CASIPSDRGPKDTQYF. This sequence joins TRBV10-2 and TRBJ2-3; 11 nucleotides match TRBD1. Germline V gives CDR1 WSHSY, CDR2 SAAADI. Trimming took 7 bases from V and 5 from J; bases not matched to a gene: 11. CDR3 length: 16 residues.

At least ten counts were recorded for this clonotype. Germline and junction disagree at one end, which may indicate a read error. V is TRBV11-3 and J is TRBJ1-1; tentatively, D is TRBD1 (6 bases). The CDR3 sequence is 14 residues long. The germline V gene encodes CDR1 SGHNT and CDR2 YENEEA. The CDR3 nucleotides read TGTACCAGCAGCCTCAGGGGCGGTGGGGCTGAAGCTTTCTTT. This translates into CTSSLRGGGAEAFF.

The V call is TRBV11-2, the J call TRBJ1-2, with D possibly TRBD1 on 6 matching bases. Germline CDR1 and CDR2: SGHAT and FQNNGV. The V end lost 3 bases, the J end lost 0 bases, and 17 bases lay between the germline ends. The CDR3 totals 17 residues. The CDR3 loop reads CASSLGSLGGANYGYTF. In DNA form, the CDR3 reads TGTGCCAGCAGCTTGGGGTCGCTCGGGGGCGCTAACTATGGCTACACCTTC.

V usage is TRBV9 and J usage is TRBJ2-1, with D possibly TRBD2 on 7 matching bases. This CDR3 spans 17 amino acids. Germline V CDR1 and CDR2: SGDLS, YYNGEE. Trimming took off 2 bases at V and 2 bases at J, with 17 bases between the two ends. This CDR3 is CASSVRAQRDTYNEQFF. CDR3 DNA sequence: TGTGCCAGCAGCGTTAGAGCCCAGCGGGACACCTACAATGAGCAGTTCTTC.

In its sample, this clonotype was seen a few times. The chain recombines TRBV20-1 with TRBJ2-7, with D perhaps TRBD2 (6 bases). Germline V CDR1 and CDR2: DFQATT, SNEGSKA (reference sequence). Deletions cut 0 bases from V and 6 bases from J, with 12 bases between. The CDR3 has 13 amino acids. CDR3 sequence: CSARETRVSEQYF. Here the CDR3 DNA reads TGCAGTGCTAGAGAGACTAGAGTCTCCGAGCAGTACTTC.